The 22 T cell receptor beta chains listed next were all sequenced from one sample in a study of radiotherapy plus CTLA-4 blockade in lung cancer. The table came from immunoSEQ multiplex PCR; TCRdb's copy has only in-frame clones and leaves some out. This sample has 40,000 to 50,000 clones; 73% occur once, and the top ten carry roughly 3.5%. The input for sequencing was peripheral blood, taken from a patient treated with radiotherapy plus ipilimumab. Receptors were obtained from a human donor with non-small cell lung cancer who had a complete response to radiotherapy plus ipilimumab.

The V and J genes are TRBV28 and TRBJ2-5, with D maybe TRBD2 (6 bases). Germline V gene lookup returns CDR1 MDHEN and CDR2 SYDVKM. Trimming stripped 8 bases from V and 4 bases from J, with 14 bases between. The CDR3 extends over 13 amino acids. DNA of the CDR3: TGTGCCAGCGACCCGGGAGTCCGAGAGACCCAGTACTTC. Protein sequence: CASDPGVRETQYF. Full variable domain (rest looked up from reference TRBV28 and TRBJ2-5): DVKVTQSSRYLVKRTGEKVFLECVQDMDHENMFWYRQDPGLGLRLIYFSYDVKMKEKGDIPEGYSVSREKKERFSLILESASTNQTSMYLCASDPGVRETQYFGPGTRLLVL.

This chain links TRBV7-9 with TRBJ2-1, with 8 bases that match TRBD2. This CDR3 region has 15 residues. With 1 base clipped from V and 4 bases from J, the junction kept 3 bases outside the gene matches. Germline V lookup: CDR1 SEHNR, CDR2 FQNEAQ (reference sequence). CDR3: CASSLESGRYNEQFF. For the CDR3, the DNA is TGTGCCAGCAGCTTAGAAAGCGGGAGATACAATGAGCAGTTCTTC.

Here the CDR3 DNA reads TGTGCCAGCAGCTCGACAGCGAACACTGAAGCTTTCTTT. As protein: CASSSTANTEAFF. This rearrangement joins TRBV5-4 to TRBJ1-1, with a tentative D call TRBD1 (5 bases). The V gene lost 3 bases and the J gene lost 1 base, with 7 bases spanning the gap. Germline loops: CDR1 SGHNT, CDR2 YYREEE (reference sequence). The CDR3 contains 13 residues. Looking up the rest from reference TRBV5-4 and TRBJ1-1 gives the full variable domain: ETGVTQSPTHLIKTRGQQVTLRCSSQSGHNTVSWYQQALGQGPQFIFQYYREEENGRGNFPPRFSGLQFPNYSSELNVNALELDDSALYLCASSSTANTEAFFGQGTRLTVV.

The chain recombines TRBV7-2 with TRBJ2-7; possibly TRBD1 for D (6 bases). Trimming left V 1 base short and J 2 bases short, with 15 bases between. The CDR3 totals 16 residues. Germline V CDR1 and CDR2: SGHTA, FQGNSA. The CDR3 is CASSLVAAGVAYEQYF. DNA for the CDR3: TGTGCCAGCAGCTTAGTGGCGGCAGGGGTGGCCTACGAGCAGTACTTC.

This clone was seen more than once but under ten times. V is TRBV14 and J is TRBJ2-3, with 11 bases matching TRBD2. The CDR3 is 20 residues long. Germline values: CDR1 SGHDN, CDR2 FVKESK. Trimming removed 4 bases from V and 2 bases from J; junction bases left unmatched: 17. The CDR3 loop reads CASSPRLGVSGGGYTDTQYF. CDR3 DNA sequence: TGTGCCAGCAGCCCCCGCCTGGGAGTTAGCGGGGGGGGATACACAGATACGCAGTATTTT.

The chain links TRBV5-1 to TRBJ2-3; 7 bases match TRBD1. Germline lookup yields CDR1 SGHRS and CDR2 YFSETQ. Trimming at V came to 0 bases and at J to 4 bases, leaving 14 bases not matched to a gene. This CDR3 has 18 amino acids. DNA of the CDR3: TGCGCCAGCAGCTTGGAAGGGGGCCAACCCATGCGGGCAGATACGCAGTATTTT. Its protein product is CASSLEGGQPMRADTQYF.

Only a few counts were recorded for this clone. This chain connects TRBV4-1 to TRBJ2-7; 8 bases line up with TRBD2. The CDR3 is made up of 16 amino acids. V was clipped by 3 bases and J by 3 bases; unmatched bases: 10. Germline V gives CDR1 MGHRA, CDR2 YSYEKL. The CDR3 DNA reads as TGCGCCAGCAGCCAGGGTCTGGGACTAGGGAACTACGAGCAGTACTTC. Translation gives CASSQGLGLGNYEQYF.

The V gene is TRBV6-1, the J gene TRBJ2-3; D gene unclear. Germline CDR1 and CDR2: MNHNS and SASEGT. This CDR3 has 13 amino acids. V lost 3 bases to trimming and J lost 1 base, with 5 bases between them. In DNA form, the CDR3 reads TGTGCCAGCAGTGAGCCAGGCACAGATACGCAGTATTTT. It translates to CASSEPGTDTQYF.

This rearrangement joins TRBV7-2 to TRBJ2-1; unclear D gene. There are 14 residues in the CDR3. V was clipped by 3 bases and J by 4 bases, with 10 bases between them. Germline CDR1 SGHTA, CDR2 FQGNSA. The CDR3 protein is CASSFPGQYNEQFF. The CDR3 DNA is TGTGCCAGCAGCTTTCCGGGTCAATACAATGAGCAGTTCTTC.

Comments on this clone: This sample includes further DNA sequences coding for the same CDR3. J is TRBJ2-5 and V is TRBV25-1; 9 bases are a match to TRBD1. The trim removed 1 base at V and 4 bases at J, leaving 4 bases unmatched. The CDR3 is 15 amino acids. Germline values: CDR1 MGHDK, CDR2 SYGVNS. In DNA form, the CDR3 reads TGTGCCAGCAGTGAATCGGGACAGGGAGGAGAGACCCAGTACTTC. Translated: CASSESGQGGETQYF. Filled out from reference TRBV25-1 and TRBJ2-5, the complete variable domain reads EADIYQTPRYLVIGTGKKITLECSQTMGHDKMYWYQQDPGMELHLIHYSYGVNSTEKGDLSSESTVSRIRTEHFPLTLESARPSHTSQYLCASSESGQGGETQYFGPGTRLLVL.

This chain joins TRBV6-1 and TRBJ1-2, with D unclear. The ends were cut back, 0 bases at V and 1 base at J, with 12 bases in the middle. The CDR3 is 16 residues long. Germline lookup yields CDR1 MNHNS and CDR2 SASEGT. In DNA form, the CDR3 reads TGTGCCAGCAGTGAAGCGCTCGGGTTTTTTAACTATGGCTACACCTTC. Translation: CASSEALGFFNYGYTF.

This clone appeared a few times. The V and J genes are TRBV7-9 and TRBJ1-2; possibly TRBD1 for D (5 bases). With 2 bases removed from V and 8 bases from J, the gap between germline ends came to 15 bases. The CDR3 is 14 residues long. Germline CDR1 and CDR2: SEHNR and FQNEAQ (reference sequence). Here the CDR3 DNA reads TGTGCCAGCAGCTTACCCTGGCGGGGCTCCGGCTACACCTTC. Translating gives CASSLPWRGSGYTF.

The chain links TRBV2 to TRBJ2-3; D is unclear. The CDR3 spans 13 residues. Germline lookup yields CDR1 SNHLY and CDR2 FYNNEI. Trimming pared 3 bases from V and 0 bases from J, leaving 4 bases between. This CDR3 is CASSEESTDTQYF. For the CDR3, the DNA is TGTGCCAGCAGTGAGGAGAGCACAGATACGCAGTATTTT.

The rearrangement links TRBV10-3 to TRBJ1-2; D call uncertain. V gave up 0 bases and J gave up 4 bases, with 3 bases separating them. There are 12 residues in the CDR3. Germline-derived CDR1 and CDR2 are ENHRY and SYGVKD. CDR3 DNA: TGTGCCATCAGTGAGTCAGCCTATGGCTACACCTTC. As protein: CAISESAYGYTF.

This sequence joins TRBV27 and TRBJ1-2; possibly TRBD1 for D (5 bases). This CDR3 spans 16 amino acids. The V gene lost 10 bases and the J gene lost 4 bases, with 25 bases spanning the gap. Germline CDR1 MNHEY, CDR2 SMNVEV (reference sequence). In DNA form, the CDR3 reads TGTGCCACCCCTCAGGGCTTTCCCGGGTTTGTCTATGGCTACACCTTC. Its protein product is CATPQGFPGFVYGYTF.

The chain is built from TRBV4-1 and TRBJ2-3; 9 nucleotides align to TRBD2. Germline loops: CDR1 MGHRA, CDR2 YSYEKL. The CDR3 consists of 15 residues. The ends lost 4 bases at V and 3 bases at J; junction bases unmatched: 5. CDR3 in DNA: TGCGCCAGCAGCCGCCTAGCGGGGTTGACAGATACGCAGTATTTT. Translated: CASSRLAGLTDTQYF.

The chain links TRBV7-6 to TRBJ1-1; D ambiguous. V was clipped by 5 bases and J by 1 base, with 8 bases between them. Germline V gives CDR1 SGHVS, CDR2 FNYEAQ. CDR3 length: 13 amino acids. CDR3 sequence: CASSTSENTEAFF. The DNA for the CDR3 is TGTGCCAGCAGCACAAGTGAGAACACTGAAGCTTTCTTT.

This chain links TRBV9 with TRBJ2-2; 8 nucleotides line up with TRBD2. V lost 0 bases, J lost 2 bases, and 6 bases stayed unmatched. From germline, CDR1 is SGDLS and CDR2 YYNGEE. The CDR3 loop spans 17 amino acids. The CDR3 DNA is TGTGCCAGCAGCGTAGGGGTAGCGGGGATTAACACCGGGGAGCTGTTTTTT. Amino acids: CASSVGVAGINTGELFF.

The gene calls are TRBV29-1 and TRBJ1-1; 8 bases line up with TRBD1. V shed 6 bases and J 5 bases; nucleotides not matched to a gene: 5. Germline V gives CDR1 SQVTM, CDR2 ANQGSEA. This CDR3 has 12 amino acids. CDR3 DNA sequence: TGCAGCGTCGCGGACAGGGAGACTGAAGCTTTCTTT. Protein: CSVADRETEAFF. Full variable domain (outside the CDR3, taken from reference TRBV29-1 and TRBJ1-1): SAVISQKPSRDICQRGTSLTIQCQVDSQVTMMFWYRQQPGQSLTLIATANQGSEATYESGFVIDKFPISRPNLTFSTLTVSNMSPEDSSIYLCSVADRETEAFFGQGTRLTVV.

The chain links TRBV5-8 to TRBJ2-1, with 8 bases identical to TRBD2. V lost 1 base to trimming and J lost 8 bases; unmatched junction nucleotides: 8. CDR1 and CDR2 from the germline V gene are SGHTS and YDEGEE. The CDR3 has 15 residues. CDR3 amino acids: CASSLLTSGGDEQFF. The CDR3 DNA reads TGTGCCAGCAGCTTGTTAACTAGCGGCGGCGATGAGCAGTTCTTC.

This clone was recorded a few times. The genes are TRBV5-3 and TRBJ2-5; D gene uncertain. TRBV5-3 is sorted into the ORF group, with uncertain function. The CDR3 has 13 amino acids. V was trimmed by 4 bases and J by 5 bases, leaving 12 bases between them. The CDR3 coding sequence is TGTGCCAGAAGCGTTGGAGCCCACGAGACCCAGTACTTC. Protein product: CARSVGAHETQYF.

The CDR3 loop reads CASSLDGDTFTDTQYF. CDR3 nucleotide sequence: TGCGCCAGCAGCTTGGATGGGGACACCTTCACAGATACGCAGTATTTT. This chain joins TRBV5-1 and TRBJ2-3; the D gene is possibly TRBD1 (6 bases). CDR1 and CDR2 from the germline V gene are SGHRS and YFSETQ. Trimming took 0 bases from V and 2 from J, leaving 13 bases between them. This CDR3 is built from 16 residues.